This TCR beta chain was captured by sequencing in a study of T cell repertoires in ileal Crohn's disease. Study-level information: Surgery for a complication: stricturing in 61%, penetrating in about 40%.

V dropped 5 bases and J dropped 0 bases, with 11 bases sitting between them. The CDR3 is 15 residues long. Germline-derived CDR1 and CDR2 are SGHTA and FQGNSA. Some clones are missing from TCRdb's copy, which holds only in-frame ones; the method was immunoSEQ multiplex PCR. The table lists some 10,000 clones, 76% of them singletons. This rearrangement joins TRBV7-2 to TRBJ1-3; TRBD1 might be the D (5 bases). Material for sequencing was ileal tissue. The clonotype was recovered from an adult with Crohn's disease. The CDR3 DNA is TGTGCCAGCAGCCCCGGGGGAGGCTCTGGAAACACCATATATTTT. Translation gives CASSPGGGSGNTIYF.